These 9 T cell receptor beta chains were all obtained from the same sample, sequenced in a study of preoperative IRX-2 immunotherapy in early breast cancer. TCRdb's table, derived via immunoSEQ multiplex PCR, lists solely in-frame clones and lacks some. The sample records roughly 93,000 clones, 86% being singletons. Treatment noted: preoperative locoregional IRX-2 cytokine immunotherapy. The material was tumor tissue, obtained after IRX-2 immunotherapy. The source of these receptors is a human donor with breast cancer.

This chain joins TRBV19 and TRBJ2-2; D gene ambiguous. V shed 7 bases and J shed 0 bases, with 9 bases lying between them. The CDR3 has 14 amino acids. In germline, CDR1 is LNHDA, CDR2 SQIVND (reference sequence). Here the CDR3 reads CASIRIANTGELFF. In nucleotides, the CDR3 is TGTGCCAGTATCCGGATCGCGAACACCGGGGAGCTGTTTTTT.

This sequence joins TRBV18 and TRBJ1-4; D is unclear. This CDR3 comprises 14 residues. Germline lookup yields CDR1 KGHSH and CDR2 LQKENI. V dropped 4 bases and J dropped 6 bases, with 12 bases sitting between them. In nucleotides, the CDR3 is TGTGCCAGCTCACGGCGGGGAAGCGATGAAAAACTGTTTTTT. Amino acids: CASSRRGSDEKLFF.

The rearrangement links TRBV6-7 to TRBJ2-6; D may be TRBD1 or TRBD2 (5 bases each). TRBV6-7 falls under the ORF class, with uncertain function. The germline V and J ends were trimmed by 10 bases and 12 bases, with 25 bases remaining between them. The CDR3 is 15 amino acids. The CDR3 region is CATHRDPLSPRVLTF. CDR3 bases: TGTGCCACCCACCGGGACCCCCTGTCGCCACGCGTCCTGACTTTC.

The chain combines TRBV7-1 with TRBJ2-1; the match to TRBD2 covers 8 bases. TRBV7-1 is classed as an ORF, of uncertain function. After removal of 4 bases from V and 0 bases from J, the junction contained 5 bases not matched to a gene. The length of the CDR3 is 16 residues. The CDR3 loop is CASSLVSGSSYNEQFF. For the CDR3, the DNA is TGTGCCAGCAGCTTAGTAAGCGGGAGCTCCTACAATGAGCAGTTCTTC.

This chain joins TRBV7-8 and TRBJ1-4; D not resolved. In germline, CDR1 is SGHVS, CDR2 FQNEAQ. Trimming took off 5 bases at V and 8 bases at J, with 18 bases between the two ends. There are 15 residues in the CDR3. The CDR3 DNA sequence: TGTGCCAGCAGCATCGCCGTGGGGTTAGGGGAAAAACTGTTTTTT. Protein sequence: CASSIAVGLGEKLFF.

The V and J genes are TRBV15 and TRBJ2-7, with 7 positions matching TRBD2. V lost 0 bases to trimming and J lost 2 bases; unmatched junction nucleotides: 4. CDR1 is LNHNV and CDR2 is YYDKDF in the germline V gene (reference sequence). This CDR3 comprises 15 residues. Written as DNA, the CDR3 is TGTGCCACCAGCAGAGAACCCGGACTAGCCTACGAGCAGTACTTC. This encodes CATSREPGLAYEQYF.

CDR3 protein: CASIRGGKVDGYTF. CDR3 DNA sequence: TGTGCCAGCATAAGGGGGGGCAAAGTAGATGGCTACACCTTC. This chain joins TRBV28 and TRBJ1-2; tentative D call: TRBD1 (6 bases). There are 14 residues in the CDR3. The V gene lost 7 bases and the J gene lost 6 bases, with 18 bases spanning the gap. The germline V gene encodes CDR1 MDHEN and CDR2 SYDVKM.

The CDR3 bases are TGTGCCAGCGGTAAGACTAGCGGGGTTAACAATGAGCAGTTCTTC. As protein: CASGKTSGVNNEQFF. The V gene is TRBV11-3, the J gene TRBJ2-1; 11 bases line up with TRBD2. Germline V CDR1 and CDR2: SGHNT, YENEEA. V lost 8 bases and J lost 5; bases outside the gene matches: 8. CDR3 length equals 15 residues. Full variable domain (rest looked up from reference TRBV11-3 and TRBJ2-1): EAGVVQSPRYKIIEKKQPVAFWCNPISGHNTLYWYLQNLGQGPELLIRYENEEAVDDSQLPKDRFSAERLKGVDSTLKIQPAELGDSAVYLCASGKTSGVNNEQFFGPGTRLTVL.

V gene TRBV5-2 combines with J gene TRBJ2-1; the table gives TRBD1 as D, unverified against the DNA. TRBV5-2 is marked as a pseudogene. The CDR3 spans 15 residues. CDR3 nucleotide sequence: TGTGCCAGCAGCAAGGACAGGGACACCTACAATGAGCAGTTCTTC. This gives the protein CASSKDRDTYNEQFF.